This T cell receptor beta chain was captured in a study of T cells after yellow fever vaccination. Findings and limits, study-wide: Peak timing came faster in the weaker secondary response, day 5 versus 15. Most primary-vaccination clones reappeared after the booster (about 97% CD4, roughly 90% CD8). High-abundance clonotypes from the bulk population could contaminate FACS-sorted repertoires.

By 5'RACE template switching, TCR cDNA was produced, with a universal primer site and UMIs added in the process. Each CDR3 protein gets one entry after TCRdb re-called the 5' RACE reads with MiXCR. The sample lists around 160,000 distinct CDR3 sequences; 6.5% to 8.5% were seen once. This clonotype was counted many times. Its cognate antigen is unknown. The junction had 8 bases not matched to a gene; V was cut back by 5 bases and J by 4 bases. The CDR3 has 15 residues. The V call is TRBV12-3 or TRBV12-4, the J call TRBJ2-1, with TRBD1 identical over 7 bases. The source material was CD4+ T cells sorted from PBMCs, sampled more than 4 days after the first yellow fever vaccination. This TCR derives from a man between 18 and 29 years old who received the YFV17D yellow fever vaccine. This CDR3 reads CASSPRQGGYNEQFF. CDR3 in DNA: TGTGCCAGCAGTCCCCGACAGGGTGGATACAATGAGCAGTTCTTC.